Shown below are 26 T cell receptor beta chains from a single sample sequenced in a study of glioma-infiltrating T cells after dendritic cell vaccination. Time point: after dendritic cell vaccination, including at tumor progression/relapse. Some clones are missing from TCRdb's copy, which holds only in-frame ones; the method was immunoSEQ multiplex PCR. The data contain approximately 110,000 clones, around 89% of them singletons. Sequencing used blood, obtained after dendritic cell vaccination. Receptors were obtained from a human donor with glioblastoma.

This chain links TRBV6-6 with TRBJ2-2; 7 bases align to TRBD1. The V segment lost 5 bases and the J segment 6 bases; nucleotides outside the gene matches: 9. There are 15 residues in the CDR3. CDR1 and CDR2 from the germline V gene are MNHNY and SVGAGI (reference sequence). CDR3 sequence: CASSPGTETPGELFF. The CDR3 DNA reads TGTGCCAGCAGTCCCGGGACAGAGACTCCCGGGGAGCTGTTTTTT.

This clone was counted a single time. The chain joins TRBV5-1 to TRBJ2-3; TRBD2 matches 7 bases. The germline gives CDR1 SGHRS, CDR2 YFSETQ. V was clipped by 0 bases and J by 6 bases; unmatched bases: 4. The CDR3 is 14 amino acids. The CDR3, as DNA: TGCGCCAGCAGCTTGGAGGCGGGAGAGGATACGCAGTATTTT. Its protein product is CASSLEAGEDTQYF.

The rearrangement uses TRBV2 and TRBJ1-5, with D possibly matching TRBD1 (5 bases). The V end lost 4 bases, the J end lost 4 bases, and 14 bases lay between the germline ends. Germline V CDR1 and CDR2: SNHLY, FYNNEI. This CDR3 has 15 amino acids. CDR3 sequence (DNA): TGTGCCAGCAGTGGAGGACATCCCTCAAATCAGCCCCAGCATTTT. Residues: CASSGGHPSNQPQHF.

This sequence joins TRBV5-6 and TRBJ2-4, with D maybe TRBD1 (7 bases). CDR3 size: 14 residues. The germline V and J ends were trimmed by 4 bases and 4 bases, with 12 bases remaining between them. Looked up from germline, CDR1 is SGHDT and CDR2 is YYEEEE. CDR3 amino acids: CASSAGQRKNIQYF. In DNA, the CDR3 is TGTGCCAGCAGCGCGGGACAGCGAAAAAACATTCAGTACTTC. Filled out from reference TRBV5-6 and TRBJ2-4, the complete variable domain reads DAGVTQSPTHLIKTRGQQVTLRCSPKSGHDTVSWYQQALGQGPQFIFQYYEEEERQRGNFPDRFSGHQFPNYSSELNVNALLLGDSALYLCASSAGQRKNIQYFGAGTRLSVL.

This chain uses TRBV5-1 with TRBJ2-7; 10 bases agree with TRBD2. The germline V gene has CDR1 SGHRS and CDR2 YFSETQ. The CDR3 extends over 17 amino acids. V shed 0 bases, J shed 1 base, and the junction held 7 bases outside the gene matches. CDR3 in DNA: TGCGCCAGCAGCTTGGCCGCTGCTAGCGGGGGTTCCTACGAGCAGTACTTC. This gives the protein CASSLAAASGGSYEQYF.

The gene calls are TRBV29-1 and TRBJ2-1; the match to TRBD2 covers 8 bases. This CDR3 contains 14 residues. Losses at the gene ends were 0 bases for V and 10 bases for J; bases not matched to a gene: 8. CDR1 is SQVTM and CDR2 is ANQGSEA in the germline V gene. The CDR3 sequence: CSVEERGALGEQFF. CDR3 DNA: TGCAGCGTTGAAGAGCGGGGGGCCCTCGGGGAGCAGTTCTTC.

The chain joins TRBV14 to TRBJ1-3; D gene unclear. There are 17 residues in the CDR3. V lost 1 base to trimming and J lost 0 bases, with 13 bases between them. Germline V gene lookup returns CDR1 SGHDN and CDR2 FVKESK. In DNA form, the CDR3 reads TGTGCCAGCAGCCAAGTGTCGGGAACGTTCTCTGGAAACACCATATATTTT. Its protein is CASSQVSGTFSGNTIYF.

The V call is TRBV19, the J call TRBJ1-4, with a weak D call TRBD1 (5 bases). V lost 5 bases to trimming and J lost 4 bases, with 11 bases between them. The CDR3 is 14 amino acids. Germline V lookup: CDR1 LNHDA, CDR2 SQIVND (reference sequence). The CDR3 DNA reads TGTGCCAGTAGTTTAGCGGGGGATAATGAAAAACTGTTTTTT. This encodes CASSLAGDNEKLFF.

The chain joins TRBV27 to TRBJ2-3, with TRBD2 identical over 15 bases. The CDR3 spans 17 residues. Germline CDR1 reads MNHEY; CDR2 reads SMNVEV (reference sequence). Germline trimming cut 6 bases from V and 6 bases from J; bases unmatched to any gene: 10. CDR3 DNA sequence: TGTGCCAGCAGGCCACAGGGTGGACTAGCGGGAGGGGATACGCAGTATTTT. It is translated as CASRPQGGLAGGDTQYF.

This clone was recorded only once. In nucleotides, the CDR3 is TGCGCCAGCAGCTCCCCCTCTGGCAACACTGAAGCTTTCTTT. Translated, it gives CASSSPSGNTEAFF. The chain carries TRBV5-1 and TRBJ1-1, with D unclear. The CDR3 runs 14 residues. V was trimmed by 3 bases and J by 2 bases, leaving 11 bases between them. Germline CDR1 SGHRS, CDR2 YFSETQ. The full variable domain, its missing parts supplied by reference TRBV5-1 and TRBJ1-1, is KAGVTQTPRYLIKTRGQQVTLSCSPISGHRSVSWYQQTPGQGLQFLFEYFSETQRNKGNFPGRFSGRQFSNSRSEMNVSTLELGDSALYLCASSSPSGNTEAFFGQGTRLTVV.

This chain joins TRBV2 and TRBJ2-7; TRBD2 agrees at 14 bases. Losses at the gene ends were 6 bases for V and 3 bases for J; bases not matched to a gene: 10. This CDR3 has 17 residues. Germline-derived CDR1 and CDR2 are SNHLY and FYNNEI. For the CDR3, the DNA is TGTGCCAGCAGGAGCAAGTCGGGACTAGCGGGAGACTACGAGCAGTACTTC. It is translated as CASRSKSGLAGDYEQYF.

Here the CDR3 DNA reads TGTGCCAGACGGCTGGGGGGGAGGAGGTTGGCTAATGAAAAACTGTTTTTT. Amino acid sequence: CARRLGGRRLANEKLFF. The V gene is TRBV19, the J gene TRBJ1-4, with a weak D call TRBD1 (5 bases). The germline V gene encodes CDR1 LNHDA and CDR2 SQIVND (reference sequence). CDR3 size: 17 residues. The ends were cut back, 9 bases at V and 3 bases at J, with 23 bases in the middle.

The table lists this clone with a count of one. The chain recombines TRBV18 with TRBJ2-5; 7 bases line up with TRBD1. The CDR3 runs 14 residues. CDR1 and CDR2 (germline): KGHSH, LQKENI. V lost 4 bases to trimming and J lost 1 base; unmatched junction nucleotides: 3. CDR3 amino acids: CASSLRDSQETQYF. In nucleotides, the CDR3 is TGTGCCAGCTCACTTCGGGACAGCCAAGAGACCCAGTACTTC.

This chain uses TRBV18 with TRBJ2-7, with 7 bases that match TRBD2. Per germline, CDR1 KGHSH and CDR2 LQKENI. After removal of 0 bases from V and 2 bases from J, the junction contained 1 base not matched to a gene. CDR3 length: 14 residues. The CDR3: CASSPPGGTYEQYF. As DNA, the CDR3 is TGTGCCAGCTCACCACCGGGGGGGACCTACGAGCAGTACTTC.

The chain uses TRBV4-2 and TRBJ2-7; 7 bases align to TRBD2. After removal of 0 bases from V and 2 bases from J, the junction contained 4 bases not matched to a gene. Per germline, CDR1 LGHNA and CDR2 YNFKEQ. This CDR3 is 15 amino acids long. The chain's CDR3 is CASSQDRDYPYEQYF. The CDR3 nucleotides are TGTGCCAGCAGCCAAGATCGGGACTACCCCTACGAGCAGTACTTC.

The CDR3 region is CASSPSRTATNEKLFF. Here the CDR3 DNA reads TGTGCCAGCAGCCCATCCCGGACAGCAACTAATGAAAAACTGTTTTTT. The rearrangement links TRBV7-8 to TRBJ1-4, with TRBD1 as a possible D gene (6 bases). Trimming pared 5 bases from V and 0 bases from J, leaving 13 bases between. Germline CDR1 is SGHVS and CDR2 is FQNEAQ. The CDR3 is made up of 16 amino acids.

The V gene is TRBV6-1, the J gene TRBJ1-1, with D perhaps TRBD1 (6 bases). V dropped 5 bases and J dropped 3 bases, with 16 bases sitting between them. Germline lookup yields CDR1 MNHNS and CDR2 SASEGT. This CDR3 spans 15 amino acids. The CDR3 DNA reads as TGTGCCAGCAGTCCCCAACAGGGTATAGACACTGAAGCTTTCTTT. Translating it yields CASSPQQGIDTEAFF.

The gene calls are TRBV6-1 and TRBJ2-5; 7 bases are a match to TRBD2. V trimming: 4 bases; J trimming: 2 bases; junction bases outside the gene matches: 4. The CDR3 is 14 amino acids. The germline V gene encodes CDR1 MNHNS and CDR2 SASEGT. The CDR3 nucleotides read TGTGCCAGCAGTGGATGGGGAGGGCAAGAGACCCAGTACTTC. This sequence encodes CASSGWGGQETQYF.

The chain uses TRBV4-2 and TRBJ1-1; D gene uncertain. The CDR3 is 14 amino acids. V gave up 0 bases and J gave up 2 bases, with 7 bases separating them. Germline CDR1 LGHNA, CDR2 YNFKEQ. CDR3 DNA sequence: TGTGCCAGCAGCCAAGAAGAGGGAAACACTGAAGCTTTCTTT. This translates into CASSQEEGNTEAFF.

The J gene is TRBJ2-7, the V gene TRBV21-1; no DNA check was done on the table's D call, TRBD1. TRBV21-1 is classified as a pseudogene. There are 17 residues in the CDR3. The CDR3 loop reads CASSFHPDRGSTYEQYF. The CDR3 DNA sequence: TGTGCCAGCAGCTTCCACCCAGACAGGGGATCTACCTACGAGCAGTACTTC.

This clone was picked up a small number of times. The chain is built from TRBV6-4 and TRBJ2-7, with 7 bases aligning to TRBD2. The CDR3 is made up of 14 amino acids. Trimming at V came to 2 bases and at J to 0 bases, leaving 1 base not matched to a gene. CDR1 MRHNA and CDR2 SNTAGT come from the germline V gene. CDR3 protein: CASSDGRASYEQYF. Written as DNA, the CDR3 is TGTGCCAGCAGTGACGGGAGGGCCTCCTACGAGCAGTACTTC.

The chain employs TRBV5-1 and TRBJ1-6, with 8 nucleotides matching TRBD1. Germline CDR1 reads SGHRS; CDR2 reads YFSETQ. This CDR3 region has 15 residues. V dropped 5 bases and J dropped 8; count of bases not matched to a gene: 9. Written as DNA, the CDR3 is TGCGCCAGCAGGGAAGGACAGGGCGTTCATTCACCCCTCCACTTT. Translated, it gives CASREGQGVHSPLHF.

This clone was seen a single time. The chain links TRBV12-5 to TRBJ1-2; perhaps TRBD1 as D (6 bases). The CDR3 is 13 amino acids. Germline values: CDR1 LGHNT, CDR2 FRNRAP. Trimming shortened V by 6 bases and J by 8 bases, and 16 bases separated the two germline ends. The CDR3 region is CASGPGDSEGYTF. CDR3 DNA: TGTGCTAGTGGGCCAGGGGATTCCGAGGGCTACACCTTC.

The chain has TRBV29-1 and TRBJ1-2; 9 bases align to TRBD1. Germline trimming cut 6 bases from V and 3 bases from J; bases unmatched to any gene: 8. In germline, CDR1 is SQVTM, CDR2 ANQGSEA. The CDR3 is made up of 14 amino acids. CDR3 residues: CSVKAGQGYYGYTF. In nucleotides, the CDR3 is TGCAGCGTAAAAGCGGGACAGGGATACTATGGCTACACCTTC.

CDR3 protein: CASSAGVQGNTEAFF. CDR3 sequence (DNA): TGTGCCAGCAGCGCCGGCGTGCAGGGGAACACTGAAGCTTTCTTT. The V gene is TRBV7-9, the J gene TRBJ1-1; possibly TRBD1 for D (5 bases). The germline CDR1 and CDR2 sequences are SEHNR and FQNEAQ (reference sequence). This CDR3 has 15 amino acids. V was clipped by 5 bases and J by 1 base, with 14 bases between them. The full variable domain, completed using reference TRBV7-9 and TRBJ1-1, is DTGVSQNPRHKITKRGQNVTFRCDPISEHNRLYWYRQTLGQGPEFLTYFQNEAQLEKSRLLSDRFSAERPKGSFSTLEIQRTEQGDSAMYLCASSAGVQGNTEAFFGQGTRLTVV.

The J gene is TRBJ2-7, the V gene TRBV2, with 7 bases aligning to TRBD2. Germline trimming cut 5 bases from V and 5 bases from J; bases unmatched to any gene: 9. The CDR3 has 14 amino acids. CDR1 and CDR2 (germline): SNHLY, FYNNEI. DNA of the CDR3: TGTGCCAGCAGTACTACCCGGGACTACCACGAGCAGTACTTC. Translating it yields CASSTTRDYHEQYF.